This TCR beta chain appears in the sequencing data of a study of T-cell memory formation after mild COVID-19 (dated by TCRdb to the early 2020s). In the study overall: TCR sequence clusters from the two donors were found to be largely donor specific. Two young, previously healthy adult volunteers, one female and one male, were included in the cohort. T-cell clones expanding and contracting after mild COVID-19 in two donors were tracked by longitudinal TCRalpha and TCRbeta repertoire sequencing. General conclusions and limits of the study: The study covered only two mild cases, and larger cohorts including severe cases with pre-infection samples were considered necessary. Balanced CD4/CD8 phenotypes were observed for clones contracting from day 15 to 85, whereas a bias towards CD4+ was observed for a second wave of clones expanding from day 15 to 37. Some responding clones were detected in pre-infection memory, which suggested that pre-existing cross-reactive memory T cells had joined the SARS-CoV-2 response. Contracting CD4+ clones were found mainly in CM and EM memory subsets, while CD8+ clones were enriched in EMRA. Whether the second-wave clones peaking on day 37 were SARS-CoV-2 specific was not confirmed.

Ficoll-Paque density gradient centrifugation was used to isolate PBMCs. About this clonotype itself: Its target antigen remains unknown. No base qualities exist here, and no much larger clone lies one base off it.

Sequencing was carried out with an Illumina NovaSeq 6000. TCRalpha and TCRbeta cDNA libraries were constructed by 5'RACE with constant-segment primers, with sample barcodes and unique molecular identifiers being introduced. RNA was extracted from every sample with Trizol reagent. The libraries were amplified in two PCR steps, and the second step added a second sample barcode and Illumina TruSeq adapters. Libraries were sequenced on an Illumina NovaSeq with 2 x 150 bp paired-end reads. The paper's processing steps were these. The reads were demultiplexed and collapsed into UMI-guided consensus sequences using migec v1.2.7. Using mixcr v2.1.11, UMI consensuses were aligned to TRA and TRB V and J templates and then assembled into clonotypes. A clonotype was counted as expanded or contracted only if both edgeR and NoisET called the change significant, with noise models trained on biological replicates. edgeR calls used a false discovery rate-adjusted p below 0.01 and a log2 fold-change threshold of 1. As an exploratory analysis of dynamics, PCA with hierarchical clustering was applied to max-normalized trajectories of the 1000 most abundant clonotypes. The CD4 or CD8 phenotype of responding clones was assigned using the separately sequenced CD4+ and CD8+ repertoires. TCRdb handled the public reads itself, with Q25 trimming in fastp and clone calling in MiXCR, and kept productive beta chains. A single entry per CDR3 protein holds the most common genes and DNA from its merged rows. For this entry, the V and J calls and clone size follow TCRdb and not the study's own pipeline. The sample data list under 550,000 distinct CDR3 sequences, and 15% to 20% of these were observed just once. The biggest ten clones account for 12% of the sample.

The CDR3 contains 16 residues, cysteine and phenylalanine counted. Kept here is only the CDR3 DNA, which spans 48 bases and is read in frame from base 1. CDR1 and CDR2 were assigned from the germline V gene as KGHDR and SFDVKD. The trim is 4 bases for V and 3 bases for J, with a gap of 15 bases between the germline ends. The source of this sequence is an adult woman who had mild COVID-19 (a few samples of this study predate the infection). The sample titles of this study are shuffled in the database, so cell type and time point are left out; the donor was told from shared clones. Sequencing was done on a sample of PBMCs or a T cell subset sorted from them (not recorded which). Here the chain combines TRBV24-1 and TRBJ1-5, and perhaps TRBD1 as D gene, on 5 matching bases. The nucleotide sequence reads as follows: TGTGCCACCAGTGAGGCCGGCAGGGTAGACAATCAGCCCCAGCATTTT. Its protein product is CATSEAGRVDNQPQHF.